The clone carrying this T cell receptor (beta chain) was seen repeatedly, ten times or more. The CDR3 covers 12 residues. V was cut by 4 bases and J by 6 bases, with 10 bases left in between. Per the germline V gene, CDR1 is SGHTA and CDR2 is FQGNSA. This entry is derived from a study of regulatory T cells in long-lasting Graves disease. Building the TCR beta libraries relied on iRepertoire HTBI primers, and CDR3 regions underwent Arm-PCR. TCRdb analysed the multiplex PCR reads with MiXCR anew, one entry per CDR3 protein. The table shows 350,000 to 500,000 distinct CDR3 sequences, with about a sixth occurring only once. As to time point: newly diagnosed GD, antithyroid drugs for less than 3 months. PBMC RNA was the source of the TCR library. Staff drew nine milliliters of peripheral blood into EDTA tubes. These records were also assigned to another study, of T cells in Graves' hyperthyroidism and ophthalmopathy.

The sequenced sample was peripheral blood mononuclear cells (PBMCs), obtained at new diagnosis, from a patient treated with antithyroid drugs. The chain couples TRBV7-2 to TRBJ2-7; D is unclear. The source is a woman aged 30 to 39 with Graves disease. This chain's CDR3 is CASSYGPGEQYF. CDR3 nucleotide sequence: TGTGCCAGCAGCTATGGGCCGGGCGAGCAGTACTTC.